This is a list of T cell receptor beta chains from one sample in a study of T cells after yellow fever vaccination. TCRdb independently ran MiXCR on the 5' RACE reads; one entry per CDR3 protein. Of 250,000 or so distinct CDR3 sequences in the sample, approximately 6.3% are singletons; the top ten hold more than 1%. The sample consisted of CD4+ T cells sorted from PBMCs, taken on the day of the yellow fever booster vaccination. The receptor source for this set is a man in his thirties or forties who received the YFV17D yellow fever vaccine. CDR3s include the opening cysteine and the closing phenylalanine or tryptophan. The D gene is left open where the match is weak. Size tells how often a clone was seen (once, few, many) or the class of an expanded clone, and some rows leave it out.

DNA: TGCAGCGTTGAAGGATGGCCGTCCGGGGCACCCGAGCAGTACTTC; CDR3: CSVEGWPSGAPEQYF; D: -; J: TRBJ2-7; size: many; V: TRBV29-1
DNA: TGTGCTAGCAGCTTTACTAGGTCCGGGGAGCTGTTTTTT; CDR3: CASSFTRSGELFF; D: -; J: TRBJ2-2; size: -; V: TRBV7-7
DNA: TGCAGCGTTGATACAGGGAGCACAGATACGCAGTATTTT; CDR3: CSVDTGSTDTQYF; D: -; J: TRBJ2-3; size: many; V: TRBV29-1
DNA: TGTGCCAGCAGTACCCGGGACCCCGGGGAGCTGTTTTTT; CDR3: CASSTRDPGELFF; D: -; J: TRBJ2-2; size: few; V: TRBV12-3/TRBV12-4
DNA: TGTGCCAGCAGGCTGGGCAGGCCCCCGTCCTACAATGAGCAGTTCTTC; CDR3: CASRLGRPPSYNEQFF; D: -; J: TRBJ2-1; size: -; V: TRBV2
DNA: TGCGCCAGCAAGGGACCGGGGAAAACCTACGAGCAGTACTTC; CDR3: CASKGPGKTYEQYF; D: -; J: TRBJ2-7; size: -; V: TRBV10-2
DNA: TGTGCCACCAGCAGAGCCTTTCCGGGACTAGCGGGATCCGGGAGGGATGAGCAGTTCTTC; CDR3: CATSRAFPGLAGSGRDEQFF; D: TRBD2; J: TRBJ2-1; size: -; V: TRBV15
DNA: TGCGCCAGCAGTGGAGCGGCAACCCAAGAGACCCAGTACTTC; CDR3: CASSGAATQETQYF; D: -; J: TRBJ2-5; size: -; V: TRBV10-1
DNA: TGCAGCGTGTCCTGGACAGGGGGCTACACTGAAGCTTTCTTT; CDR3: CSVSWTGGYTEAFF; D: TRBD1; J: TRBJ1-1; size: few; V: TRBV29-1
DNA: TGTGCCACCAAGGGGGGAGTCGAGCAGTACTTC; CDR3: CATKGGVEQYF; D: -; J: TRBJ2-7; size: many; V: TRBV11-1
DNA: TGCAGTGCTAGAGCTCAAAACATTCAGTACTTC; CDR3: CSARAQNIQYF; D: -; J: TRBJ2-4; size: few; V: TRBV20-1
DNA: TGTGCCAGCAGTGTAATCAGGTCCCTGAGCTCCTACAATGAGCAGTTCTTC; CDR3: CASSVIRSLSSYNEQFF; D: -; J: TRBJ2-1; size: few; V: TRBV6-1
DNA: TGCAGCGCCAAGACAGTGGGCAATTCACCCCTCCACTTT; CDR3: CSAKTVGNSPLHF; D: -; J: TRBJ1-6; size: few; V: TRBV29-1
DNA: TGCAGTGCTAGACAGGGGGCTGAGGAGCAGTACTTC; CDR3: CSARQGAEEQYF; D: TRBD1; J: TRBJ2-7; size: few; V: TRBV20-1
DNA: TGTGCCAGCAGTTACTCGACACGGGGTTCCTACGAGCAGTACTTC; CDR3: CASSYSTRGSYEQYF; D: -; J: TRBJ2-7; size: many; V: TRBV6-5
DNA: TGCGCCAGCAGCCAAGATTTGGGGGGGGTGGTTGACATTCAGTACTTC; CDR3: CASSQDLGGVVDIQYF; D: TRBD2; J: TRBJ2-4; size: many; V: TRBV4-3
DNA: TGTGCCAGCAGTAGCCCCGGGACTGGCAGTGAGCAGTACTTC; CDR3: CASSSPGTGSEQYF; D: -; J: TRBJ2-7; size: -; V: TRBV12-3/TRBV12-4
DNA: TGTGCCAGCAGCCCCCTCGGAACCTACAATGAGCAGTTCTTC; CDR3: CASSPLGTYNEQFF; D: -; J: TRBJ2-1; size: few; V: TRBV14
DNA: TGTGCCAGCAGTGGGTGGACAGATACGCAGTATTTT; CDR3: CASSGWTDTQYF; D: -; J: TRBJ2-3; size: -; V: TRBV6-5
DNA: TGTGCCAGCAGTAGGGATGCGGGAGCGGGCGGGGAGCTGTTTTTT; CDR3: CASSRDAGAGGELFF; D: TRBD2; J: TRBJ2-2; size: few; V: TRBV12-3/TRBV12-4
DNA: TGTGCCAGCAGCCAAGTGGCCAGGGCGGGAGCAGGGACCGGGGAGCTGTTTTTT; CDR3: CASSQVARAGAGTGELFF; D: TRBD2; J: TRBJ2-2; size: many; V: TRBV4-2
DNA: TGTGCCAGCTCACGACTAGCGGGACAAGTTGGCAATGAGCAGTTCTTC; CDR3: CASSRLAGQVGNEQFF; D: TRBD2; J: TRBJ2-1; size: many; V: TRBV18
DNA: TGCGCCAGTCAACTAGCGGGAGTGGGGAATGAGCAGTTCTTC; CDR3: CASQLAGVGNEQFF; D: TRBD2; J: TRBJ2-1; size: few; V: TRBV5-1
DNA: TGTGCCAGCAGACCCCTAGCGGGAGTGAGAGCAGATACGCAGTATTTT; CDR3: CASRPLAGVRADTQYF; D: TRBD2; J: TRBJ2-3; size: many; V: TRBV12-3/TRBV12-4
DNA: TGCAGTGCTAGAGTGGATACGCAGTATTTT; CDR3: CSARVDTQYF; D: -; J: TRBJ2-3; size: many; V: TRBV20-1
DNA: TGTGCCAGCAGCCAACCAGGGCCGGCTGCTTTC; CDR3: CASSQPGPAAF; D: -; J: TRBJ2-1; size: few; V: TRBV3-1